This paragraph reports one TCR beta chain. What it recognizes is unknown. This entry is derived from a study of monozygotic twins with inflammatory bowel disease. Study results and limitations: Relative clonotype sharing with others was diminished in IBD patients versus healthy twins, particularly with disease activity.

The CDR3 covers 17 residues. Germline CDR1 and CDR2: MNHEY and SVGAGI. The template switching step added UMIs that contained a 6-nucleotide sample barcode. TCRdb reprocessed the 5' RACE reads and reports one entry per CDR3 protein, with no DNA. Here the sample table reports about 380,000 distinct CDR3 sequences. V gene TRBV6-5 combines with J gene TRBJ2-3. The sample taken for sequencing was blood. The clonotype was recovered from a human donor with ulcerative colitis or Crohn's disease, or a healthy co-twin of an affected twin (not recorded which). The CDR3 protein is CASSYSPGWASTDTQYF.